This TCR beta chain is drawn from a study of blood T cell repertoires in COVID-19. Background on the study: T cells, B-cell-depleted T cells, or PBMCs supplied cDNA or gDNA.

Trimming at V came to 5 bases and at J to 5 bases, leaving 7 bases not matched to a gene. Germline V gene data show CDR1 as LNHDA and CDR2 as SQIVND (reference sequence). The CDR3 covers 14 residues. Study processing details: Amplification of reference gene primers provided the estimated nucleated cell counts. Data came from immunoSEQ multiplex PCR; TCRdb stores just in-frame clones and leaves some out. D and trimming come from the DNA, and the V and J calls and clone size come from that table. In the table there are 44,000 or so clones, roughly 90% of which are singletons. The receptor's source is a human donor in a cohort sampled during active COVID-19. J is TRBJ1-1 and V is TRBV19; the match to TRBD1 covers 8 bases. Sequencing was done on a sample of peripheral blood. The CDR3 DNA follows: TGTGCCAGTAGTCGCTCAGGACAGGGAACTGAAGCTTTCTTT. This translates into CASSRSGQGTEAFF.